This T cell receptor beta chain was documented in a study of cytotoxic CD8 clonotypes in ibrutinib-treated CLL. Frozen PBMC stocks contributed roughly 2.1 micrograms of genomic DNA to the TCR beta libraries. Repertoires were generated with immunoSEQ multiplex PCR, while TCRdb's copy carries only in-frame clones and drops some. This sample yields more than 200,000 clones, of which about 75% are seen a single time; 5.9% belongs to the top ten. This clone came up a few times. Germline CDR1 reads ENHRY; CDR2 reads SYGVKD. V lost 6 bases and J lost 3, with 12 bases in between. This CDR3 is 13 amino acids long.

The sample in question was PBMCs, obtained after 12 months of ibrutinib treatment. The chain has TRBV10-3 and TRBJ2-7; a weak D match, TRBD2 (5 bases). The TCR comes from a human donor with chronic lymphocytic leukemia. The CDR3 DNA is TGTGCCATCAGAGGTGGACTCAACTACGAGCAGTACTTC. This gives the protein CAIRGGLNYEQYF.